The clone carrying this T cell receptor (beta chain) occurred once. This sample is part of a study of blood T cell repertoires in COVID-19. The wider study: From the United States, Italy and Spain came samples of acute and convalescent COVID-19.

Some clones are missing from TCRdb's copy, which holds only in-frame ones; the method was immunoSEQ multiplex PCR. This table has about 81,000 clones, approximately 82% appearing once. This clonotype was obtained from a human donor in a cohort sampled during active COVID-19. The source material was peripheral blood.

CDR3 coding DNA: TGTGCCAGCAGCTTGAGGCACTCAGTAGACTTGGGGGAGCTGTTTTTT. This sequence encodes CASSLRHSVDLGELFF. This rearrangement joins TRBV5-8 to TRBJ2-2; D gene ambiguous. V was cut by 1 base and J by 8 bases, with 18 bases left in between. This CDR3 has 16 residues. Germline lookup yields CDR1 SGHTS and CDR2 YDEGEE.